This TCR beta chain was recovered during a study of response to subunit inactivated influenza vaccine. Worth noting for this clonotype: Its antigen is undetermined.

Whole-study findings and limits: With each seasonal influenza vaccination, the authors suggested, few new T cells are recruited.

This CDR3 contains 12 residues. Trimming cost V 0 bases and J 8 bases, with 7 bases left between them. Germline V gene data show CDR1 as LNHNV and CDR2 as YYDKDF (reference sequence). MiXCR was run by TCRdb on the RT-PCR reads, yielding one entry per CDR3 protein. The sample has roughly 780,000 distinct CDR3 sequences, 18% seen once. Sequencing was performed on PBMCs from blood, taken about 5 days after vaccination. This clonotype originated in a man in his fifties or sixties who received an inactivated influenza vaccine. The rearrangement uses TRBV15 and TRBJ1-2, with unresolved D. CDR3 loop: CATSRDTAGYTF. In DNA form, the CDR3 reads TGTGCCACCAGCAGAGATACCGCAGGCTACACCTTC.